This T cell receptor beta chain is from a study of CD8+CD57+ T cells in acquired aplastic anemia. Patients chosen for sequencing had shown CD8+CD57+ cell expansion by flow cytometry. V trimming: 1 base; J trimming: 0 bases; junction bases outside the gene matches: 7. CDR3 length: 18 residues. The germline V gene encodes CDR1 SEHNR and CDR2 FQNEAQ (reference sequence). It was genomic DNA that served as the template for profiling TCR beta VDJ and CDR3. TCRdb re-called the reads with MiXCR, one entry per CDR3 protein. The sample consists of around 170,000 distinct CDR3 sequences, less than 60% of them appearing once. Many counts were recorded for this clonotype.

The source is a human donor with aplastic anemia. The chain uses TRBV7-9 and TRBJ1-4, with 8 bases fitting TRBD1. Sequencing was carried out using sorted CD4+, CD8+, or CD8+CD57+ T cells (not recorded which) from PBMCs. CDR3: CASSLVFLTGATNEKLFF. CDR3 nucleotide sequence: TGTGCCAGCAGCTTAGTCTTTCTGACAGGGGCAACTAATGAAAAACTGTTTTTT.